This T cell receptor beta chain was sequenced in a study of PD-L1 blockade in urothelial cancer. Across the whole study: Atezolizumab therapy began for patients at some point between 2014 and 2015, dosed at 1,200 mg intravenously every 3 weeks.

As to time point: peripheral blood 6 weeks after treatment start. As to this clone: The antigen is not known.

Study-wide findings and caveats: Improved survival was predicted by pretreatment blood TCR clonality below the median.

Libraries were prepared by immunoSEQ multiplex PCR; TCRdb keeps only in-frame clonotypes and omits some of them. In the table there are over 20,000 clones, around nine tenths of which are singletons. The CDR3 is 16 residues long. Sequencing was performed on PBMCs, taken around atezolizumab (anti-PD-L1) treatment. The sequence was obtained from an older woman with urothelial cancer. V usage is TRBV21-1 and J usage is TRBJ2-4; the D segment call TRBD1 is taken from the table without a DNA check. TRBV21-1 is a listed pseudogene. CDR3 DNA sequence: TGTGCCAGCAGCAGTATTCCCCCAGGGGGGATGTACATTCAGTACTTC. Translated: CASSSIPPGGMYIQYF.